Listed here are 15 T cell receptor beta chains from one sample, sequenced in a study of monozygotic twins with inflammatory bowel disease. TCRdb derives one entry per CDR3 protein from the 5' RACE reads, leaving out DNA. This table holds 80,000 or so distinct CDR3 sequences. The sample taken for sequencing was blood. These receptors were collected from a human donor with ulcerative colitis or Crohn's disease, or a healthy co-twin of an affected twin (not recorded which).

The rearrangement links TRBV4-1 to TRBJ1-1; there is no DNA to check the TCRdb D call of TRBD1. Germline lookup yields CDR1 MGHRA and CDR2 YSYEKL. The CDR3 has 18 residues. The chain's CDR3 is CASSLLADRVRANTEAFF.

The chain uses TRBV29-1 and TRBJ1-2; the TRBD1 assignment by TCRdb is unverifiable without DNA. The CDR3 contains 17 residues. Germline V gene sequence: CDR1 SQVTM, CDR2 ANQGSEA. The CDR3 is CSVDASDRGIWGYGYTF.

The chain has TRBV7-7 and TRBJ2-5; checking the TCRdb D call of TRBD1 is not possible without DNA. This CDR3 contains 14 residues. From germline, CDR1 is SSHAT and CDR2 FNYEAQ (reference sequence). The CDR3 protein is CASSLRGAGETQYF.

The rearrangement uses TRBV10-3 and TRBJ2-3; TCRdb returns TRBD2, unconfirmable since there is no DNA. The CDR3 spans 15 residues. Germline V gene sequence: CDR1 ENHRY, CDR2 SYGVKD. The CDR3 spells CAISQIAGGTDTQYF.

The chain combines TRBV20-1 with TRBJ2-5; TCRdb picks TRBD2, but there is no DNA to check that call. Germline V CDR1 and CDR2: DFQATT, SNEGSKA (reference sequence). The CDR3 sequence is 12 residues long. The CDR3 reads CSALGRQETQYF.

V gene TRBV5-1 combines with J gene TRBJ1-6. This CDR3 comprises 13 residues. CDR1 is SGHRS, CDR2 YFSETQ, per germline. The CDR3 region is CASSLEPNSPLHF.

The chain is built from TRBV11-2 and TRBJ2-1; lacking DNA, the TRBD1 call made by TCRdb goes unchecked. The CDR3 length is 14 residues. In germline, CDR1 is SGHAT, CDR2 FQNNGV. The CDR3 is CASSRQGAIYEQFF.

The chain is built from TRBV20-1 and TRBJ1-5; checking the TCRdb D call of TRBD1 is not possible without DNA. The germline V gene has CDR1 DFQATT and CDR2 SNEGSKA (reference sequence). The CDR3 totals 17 residues. The CDR3: CSARGGRQGYSNQPQHF.

V usage is TRBV19 and J usage is TRBJ2-1; without DNA, the TCRdb call of TRBD1 cannot be checked. The CDR3 length is 15 residues. Germline values: CDR1 LNHDA, CDR2 SQIVND (reference sequence). CDR3 amino acids: CASSIAYRGLAEQFF.

The gene calls are TRBV19 and TRBJ1-2; as DNA is missing, the TRBD1 call by TCRdb cannot be tested. CDR3 length: 18 amino acids. Germline CDR1 reads LNHDA; CDR2 reads SQIVND (reference sequence). This CDR3 is CASSMAGTGTSEDYGYTF.

The V and J genes are TRBV12-3 or TRBV12-4 and TRBJ1-5. This CDR3 has 12 residues. CDR3 region: CASSLAPQPQHF.

This chain links TRBV20-1 with TRBJ1-1; with no DNA, the TCRdb D assignment of TRBD1 cannot be verified. Germline V gene sequence: CDR1 DFQATT, CDR2 SNEGSKA (reference sequence). This CDR3 contains 11 residues. CDR3 loop: CSGLRGTEAFF.

The rearrangement uses TRBV5-1 and TRBJ2-2; TCRdb gives TRBD2 as the D gene, but with no DNA this cannot be confirmed. The CDR3 is made up of 18 amino acids. Germline V gene data show CDR1 as SGHRS and CDR2 as YFSETQ. CDR3 sequence reads: CASSRRTSGGANTGELFF.

This chain links TRBV4-1 with TRBJ2-7; TCRdb gives TRBD1 as the D gene, but with no DNA this cannot be confirmed. This CDR3 has 15 residues. Germline assignment: CDR1 MGHRA and CDR2 YSYEKL. CDR3 region: CASSQVQGGPYEQYF.

This chain connects TRBV28 to TRBJ2-5; absent DNA, TCRdb's TRBD1 call cannot be checked. The CDR3 length is 15 residues. Germline loops: CDR1 MDHEN, CDR2 SYDVKM. CDR3 sequence: CASTQGALSGETQYF.